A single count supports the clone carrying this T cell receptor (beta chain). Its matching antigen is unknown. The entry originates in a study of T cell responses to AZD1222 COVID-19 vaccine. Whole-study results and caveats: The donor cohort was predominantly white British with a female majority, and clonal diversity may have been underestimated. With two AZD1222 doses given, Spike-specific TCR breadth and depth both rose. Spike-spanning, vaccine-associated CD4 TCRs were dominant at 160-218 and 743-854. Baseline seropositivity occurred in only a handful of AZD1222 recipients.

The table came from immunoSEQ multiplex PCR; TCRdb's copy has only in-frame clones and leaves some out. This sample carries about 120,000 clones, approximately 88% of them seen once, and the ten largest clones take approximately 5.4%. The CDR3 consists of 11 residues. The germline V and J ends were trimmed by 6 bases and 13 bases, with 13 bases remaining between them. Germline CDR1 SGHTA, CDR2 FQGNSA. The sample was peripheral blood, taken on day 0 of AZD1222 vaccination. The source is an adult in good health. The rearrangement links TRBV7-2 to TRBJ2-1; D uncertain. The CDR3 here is CASRSNMRQFF. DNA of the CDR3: TGTGCCAGCAGGTCGAACATGAGACAGTTCTTC.